This TCR beta chain was found in a study of T cells after yellow fever vaccination. Overall study: Preparation of the low-cell-number fractions used SMART-Seq v4 Ultra Low Input. Study-level results: Booster samples showed a return of most primary-vaccination clones (roughly 96% CD4, roughly 85% CD8).

One entry per CDR3 protein, called by TCRdb with MiXCR from the 5' RACE reads. Of about 370,000 distinct CDR3 sequences in the sample, around a tenth were seen once. Unmatched junction bases numbered 4, after V lost 3 bases and J lost 5 bases. The CDR3 is made up of 15 amino acids. Germline V CDR1 and CDR2: SGHTA, FQGNSA. This clonotype was counted a few times. Its antigen is not known. The clonotype was recovered from a young man who received the YFV17D yellow fever vaccine. V and J are TRBV7-2 and TRBJ2-5; 12 positions match TRBD2. The starting material was PBMCs, obtained on the day of the first yellow fever vaccination. The CDR3: CASSFILAGGETQYF. The CDR3 coding sequence is TGTGCCAGCAGCTTTATCCTAGCGGGGGGGGAGACCCAGTACTTC.